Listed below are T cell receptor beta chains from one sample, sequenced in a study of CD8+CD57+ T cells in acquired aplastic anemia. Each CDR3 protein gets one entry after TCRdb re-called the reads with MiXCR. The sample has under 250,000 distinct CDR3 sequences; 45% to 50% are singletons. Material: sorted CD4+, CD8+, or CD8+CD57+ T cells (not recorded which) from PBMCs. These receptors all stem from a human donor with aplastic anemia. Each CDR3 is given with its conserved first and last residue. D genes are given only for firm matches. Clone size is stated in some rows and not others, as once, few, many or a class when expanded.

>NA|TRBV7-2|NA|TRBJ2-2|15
CASSRDTLNTGELFF
TGTGCCAGCAGCCGGGACACGCTGAACACCGGGGAGCTGTTTTTT
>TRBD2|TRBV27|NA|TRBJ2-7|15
CASKKGGLGLYEQYF
TGTGCCAGCAAAAAAGGGGGACTAGGACTTTACGAGCAGTACTTC
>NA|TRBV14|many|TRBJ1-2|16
CASSQRIHEANYGYTF
TGTGCCAGCAGCCAACGCATCCACGAGGCCAACTATGGCTACACCTTC
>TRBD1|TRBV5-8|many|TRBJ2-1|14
CASSSGTVQVEQFF
TGTGCCAGCAGCTCCGGGACAGTTCAGGTTGAGCAGTTCTTC
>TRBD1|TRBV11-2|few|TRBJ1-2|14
CASSLTRTGEGYTF
TGTGCCAGCAGCCTAACAAGGACAGGGGAAGGCTACACCTTC
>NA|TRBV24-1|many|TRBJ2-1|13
CATSDFNSNEQFF
TGTGCCACCAGTGATTTCAACAGCAATGAGCAGTTCTTC
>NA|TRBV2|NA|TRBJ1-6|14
CASSEGGAASPLHF
TGTGCCAGCAGTGAGGGGGGGGCCGCTTCACCCCTCCACTTT
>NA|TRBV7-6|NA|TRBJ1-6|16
CASSEYRAGNNSPLHF
TGTGCCAGCAGTGAATATAGGGCAGGGAATAATTCACCCCTCCACTTT
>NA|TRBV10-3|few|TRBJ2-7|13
CAISEGLVGEQYF
TGTGCCATCAGTGAAGGTTTAGTTGGCGAGCAGTACTTC
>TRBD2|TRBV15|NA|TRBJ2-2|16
CATSRDSGANTGELFF
TGTGCCACCAGCAGAGACAGCGGGGCGAACACCGGGGAGCTGTTTTTT
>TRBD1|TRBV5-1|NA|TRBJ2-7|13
CASSLGQGGEQYF
TGCGCCAGCAGCTTGGGACAGGGCGGCGAGCAGTACTTC
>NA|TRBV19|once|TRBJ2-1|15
CAGRLTPSSYNEQFF
TGTGCCGGCAGACTGACCCCGAGCTCCTACAATGAGCAGTTCTTC
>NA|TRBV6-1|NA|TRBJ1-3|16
CASSGRRGGNGNTIYF
TGTGCCAGCAGTGGAAGACGAGGGGGAAATGGAAACACCATATATTTT
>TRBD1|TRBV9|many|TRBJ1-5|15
CASSANGQGNQPQHF
TGTGCCAGCAGCGCCAACGGACAGGGAAATCAGCCCCAGCATTTT
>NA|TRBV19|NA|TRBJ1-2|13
CASMIRGTRGYTF
TGTGCCAGTATGATACGAGGGACGAGAGGCTACACCTTC
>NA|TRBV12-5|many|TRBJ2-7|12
CASGFDRYEQYF
TGTGCTAGTGGTTTTGATAGGTACGAGCAGTACTTC
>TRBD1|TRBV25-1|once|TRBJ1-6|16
CASSVFGQASNSPLHF
TGTGCCAGCAGTGTGTTCGGACAGGCCTCGAATTCACCCCTCCACTTT
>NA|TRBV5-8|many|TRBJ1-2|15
CASSLNADFRYGYTF
TGTGCCAGCAGCTTGAACGCCGATTTCCGCTATGGCTACACCTTC
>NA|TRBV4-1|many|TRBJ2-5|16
CASSQVSEWRSETQYF
TGCGCCAGCAGCCAAGTATCCGAGTGGCGGAGCGAGACCCAGTACTTC
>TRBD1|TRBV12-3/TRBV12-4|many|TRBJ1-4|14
CASREPGQLEKLFF
TGTGCCAGCAGAGAACCGGGACAGCTAGAAAAACTGTTTTTT
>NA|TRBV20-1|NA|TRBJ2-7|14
CSARRAGPPYEQYF
TGCAGTGCCCGGCGGGCGGGACCCCCCTACGAGCAGTACTTC
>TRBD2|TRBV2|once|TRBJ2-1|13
CASSVWGGNEQFF
TGTGCCAGCAGTGTATGGGGGGGGAATGAGCAGTTCTTC
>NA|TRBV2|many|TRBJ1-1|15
CASREVKRPNTEAFF
TGTGCCAGCAGGGAAGTAAAAAGGCCGAACACTGAAGCTTTCTTT
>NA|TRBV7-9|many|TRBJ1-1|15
CASSAREGVNTEAFF
TGTGCCAGCAGCGCCCGGGAGGGAGTCAACACTGAAGCTTTCTTT
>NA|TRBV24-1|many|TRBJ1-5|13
CATSDFARQPQHF
TGTGCCACCAGTGATTTTGCTCGACAGCCCCAGCATTTT
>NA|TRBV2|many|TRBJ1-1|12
CASKFRNTEAFF
TGTGCCAGCAAGTTCCGAAACACTGAAGCTTTCTTT
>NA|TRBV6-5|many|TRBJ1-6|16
CASRPSPGGQNSPLHF
TGTGCCAGCAGACCCTCCCCCGGGGGTCAGAATTCACCCCTCCACTTT
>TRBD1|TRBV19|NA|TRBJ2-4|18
CASSNRGRDPTAKNIQYF
TGTGCCAGTAGCAACAGGGGCCGTGATCCTACAGCCAAAAACATTCAGTACTTC
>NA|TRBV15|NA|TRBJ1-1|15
CATSRNGGLGTEAFF
TGTGCCACCAGCAGGAACGGTGGGCTGGGCACTGAAGCTTTCTTT
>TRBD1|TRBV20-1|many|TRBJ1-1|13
CSAYKQGSTEAFF
TGCAGTGCATACAAACAGGGGAGCACTGAAGCTTTCTTT
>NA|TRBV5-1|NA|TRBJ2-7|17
CASSTAGASAVRYEQYF
TGCGCCAGCAGCACGGCAGGGGCTAGCGCGGTAAGGTACGAGCAGTACTTC
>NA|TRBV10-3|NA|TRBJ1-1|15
CAISLDGRGVTEAFF
TGTGCCATCAGCCTTGACGGCAGGGGAGTAACTGAAGCTTTCTTT
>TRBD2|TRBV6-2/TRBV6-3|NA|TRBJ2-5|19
CASSYTPGLAGIIQEAQYF
TGTGCCAGCAGTTACACACCGGGACTAGCGGGGATCATACAAGAGGCCCAGTACTTC
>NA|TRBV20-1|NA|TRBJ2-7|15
CSARTPGSNSYEQYF
TGCAGTGCTAGAACACCGGGCTCAAACTCCTACGAGCAGTACTTC
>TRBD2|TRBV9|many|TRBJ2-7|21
CASSVEGSRLAGESYSYEQYF
TGTGCCAGCAGCGTAGAGGGATCAAGACTAGCGGGCGAAAGTTACTCCTACGAGCAGTACTTC